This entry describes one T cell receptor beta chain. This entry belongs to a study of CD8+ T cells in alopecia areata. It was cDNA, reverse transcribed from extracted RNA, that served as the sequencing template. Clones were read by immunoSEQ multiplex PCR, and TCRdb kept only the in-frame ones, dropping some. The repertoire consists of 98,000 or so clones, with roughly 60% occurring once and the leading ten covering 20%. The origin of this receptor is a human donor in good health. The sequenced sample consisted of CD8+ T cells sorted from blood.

CDR3 residues: CASSLSEGNEHYGYTF. The CDR3 DNA is TGTGCCAGCAGTTTATCGGAGGGTAACGAGCACTATGGCTACACCTTC. The chain joins TRBV27 to TRBJ1-2; D is ambiguous. The CDR3 runs to 16 residues. Trimming removed 0 bases from V and 3 bases from J, with 14 bases in between. In germline, CDR1 is MNHEY, CDR2 SMNVEV (reference sequence).